These T cell receptor beta chains were read from a single sample in a study of blood T cell repertoires in COVID-19. The method was immunoSEQ multiplex PCR; TCRdb's version includes in-frame clones alone and lacks a portion of them. The sample yields around 300,000 clones, 80% to 90% seen once. Sequenced sample: PBMCs or T cells enriched from blood (not recorded which). These receptors all stem from a man aged 25 to 40 who had recovered from COVID-19. The CDR3 runs from the conserved cysteine through the conserved F or W. D genes are given only for firm matches. Clone size is stated in some rows and not others, as once, few, many or a class when expanded.

15	TRBJ2-3	NA	TRBD1	TRBV30	TGTGCCTGGAGTCGGAAACAGGGGTTCCCAGATACGCAGTATTTT	CAWSRKQGFPDTQYF
16	TRBJ2-1	NA	NA	TRBV7-3	TGTGCCAGCACCTGGGCCCAGCGGGCGAACTACAATGAGCAGTTCTTC	CASTWAQRANYNEQFF
14	TRBJ2-7	many	TRBD2	TRBV4-1	TGCGCCAGCAGCACGGGACTAGCGGCCTACGAGCAGTACTTC	CASSTGLAAYEQYF
15	TRBJ2-2	NA	TRBD2	TRBV11-2	TGTGCCAGCAGCTTCCGAGCGGGAAACACCGGGGAGCTGTTTTTT	CASSFRAGNTGELFF
15	TRBJ2-3	NA	TRBD2	TRBV4-1	TGCGCCAGCAGCCCTTCTAGCGGGGGGGTCGATACGCAGTATTTT	CASSPSSGGVDTQYF
12	TRBJ1-1	NA	NA	TRBV7-9	TGTGCCAGCAGCCCTGGGCAGTCTGAAGCTTTCTTT	CASSPGQSEAFF
17	TRBJ1-4	few	NA	TRBV7-2	TGTGCCAGCAGTCCACCCCGCGGGCGGACAGCGAATGAAAAACTGTTTTTT	CASSPPRGRTANEKLFF
18	TRBJ1-4	NA	TRBD1	TRBV11-2	TGTGCCAGCAGCAAACAACAGACAGGGCGGGCAACTAATGAAAAACTGTTTTTT	CASSKQQTGRATNEKLFF
15	TRBJ1-6	once	NA	TRBV11-2	TGTGCCAGCAGCCTCCCGGGAGGGCGGAATTCACCCCTCCACTTT	CASSLPGGRNSPLHF
15	TRBJ1-2	NA	NA	TRBV6-5	TGTGCCAGCAGTTACTCAAGTCGGGGGAACTATGGCTACACCTTC	CASSYSSRGNYGYTF
16	TRBJ1-3	NA	NA	TRBV5-1	TGCGCCAGCAGCTTGGAGGCAGGGGCGACTGGAAACACCATATATTTT	CASSLEAGATGNTIYF
11	TRBJ1-4	NA	NA	TRBV6-5	TGTGCCAGCAGTTCCCTCGGAAAACTGTTTTTT	CASSSLGKLFF
16	TRBJ2-1	NA	TRBD2	TRBV7-6	TGTGCCAGCAGCTTGTATAGCGGGGGGGAATACAATGAGCAGTTCTTC	CASSLYSGGEYNEQFF
13	TRBJ1-2	NA	NA	TRBV10-2	TGCGCCAGCACAACTAATCTTAACTATGGCTACACCTTC	CASTTNLNYGYTF
14	TRBJ2-7	once	NA	TRBV20-1	TGCAGTGCTAGTCGGGGGGCTGTTGACCACGAGCAGTACTTC	CSASRGAVDHEQYF
18	TRBJ2-4	NA	NA	TRBV18	TGTGCCAGCTCACCACCGCTTGCAGGGTCTATCGCCAAAAACATTCAGTACTTC	CASSPPLAGSIAKNIQYF
15	TRBJ1-1	NA	NA	TRBV10-3	TGTGCCATCAGTGAGGTTCGGGTGACGAACACTGAAGCTTTCTTT	CAISEVRVTNTEAFF
15	TRBJ2-7	NA	NA	TRBV11-2	TGTGCCAGCAGCTGGAACCAGGGATGGGGCTACGAGCAGTACTTC	CASSWNQGWGYEQYF
14	TRBJ2-5	NA	TRBD1	TRBV24-1	TGTGCCACCAGTGACCTAGGGACAGGGGGGACCCAGTACTTC	CATSDLGTGGTQYF
13	TRBJ1-2	NA	NA	TRBV5-1	TGCGCCAGCAGCACGGGGAGGGCAGTTGGCTACACCTTC	CASSTGRAVGYTF
12	TRBJ2-1	NA	NA	TRBV18	TGTGCCAGCTCACCTGGGGCCAATGAGCAGTTCTTC	CASSPGANEQFF
12	TRBJ2-1	NA	TRBD2	TRBV5-6	TGTGCCAGCAGCTCGACTGGGCGGGGGGTGTTCTTC	CASSSTGRGVFF
13	TRBJ2-7	NA	TRBD1	TRBV5-4	TGTGCCAGCAGCTTGGTACAGGGGTACGAGCAGTACTTC	CASSLVQGYEQYF
15	TRBJ2-3	once	TRBD2	TRBV29-1	TGCAGCGTTTTGGGACTAGCGGGGGGGGCAGATACGCAGTATTTT	CSVLGLAGGADTQYF
15	TRBJ1-1	NA	NA	TRBV10-1	TGCGCCAGCAGTGAGTCGGGGGGGGGCGAGACTGAAGCTTTCTTT	CASSESGGGETEAFF
14	TRBJ2-7	NA	NA	TRBV28	TGTGCCAGCAGTTTGAGTACCCTCTCCTACGAGCAGTACTTC	CASSLSTLSYEQYF
13	TRBJ1-1	NA	NA	TRBV10-1	TGCGCCAGCAGAAGACAGCAGAACACTGAAGCTTTCTTT	CASRRQQNTEAFF
13	TRBJ2-7	NA	TRBD1	TRBV12-3/TRBV12-4	TGTGCCAGCAGTTCGACAGGGAACTACGAGCAGTACTTC	CASSSTGNYEQYF
19	TRBJ1-5	NA	TRBD1	TRBV28	TGTGCCAGCAGTTTATTCTCCACAGGGGGACTTTATAGCAATCAGCCCCAGCATTTT	CASSLFSTGGLYSNQPQHF